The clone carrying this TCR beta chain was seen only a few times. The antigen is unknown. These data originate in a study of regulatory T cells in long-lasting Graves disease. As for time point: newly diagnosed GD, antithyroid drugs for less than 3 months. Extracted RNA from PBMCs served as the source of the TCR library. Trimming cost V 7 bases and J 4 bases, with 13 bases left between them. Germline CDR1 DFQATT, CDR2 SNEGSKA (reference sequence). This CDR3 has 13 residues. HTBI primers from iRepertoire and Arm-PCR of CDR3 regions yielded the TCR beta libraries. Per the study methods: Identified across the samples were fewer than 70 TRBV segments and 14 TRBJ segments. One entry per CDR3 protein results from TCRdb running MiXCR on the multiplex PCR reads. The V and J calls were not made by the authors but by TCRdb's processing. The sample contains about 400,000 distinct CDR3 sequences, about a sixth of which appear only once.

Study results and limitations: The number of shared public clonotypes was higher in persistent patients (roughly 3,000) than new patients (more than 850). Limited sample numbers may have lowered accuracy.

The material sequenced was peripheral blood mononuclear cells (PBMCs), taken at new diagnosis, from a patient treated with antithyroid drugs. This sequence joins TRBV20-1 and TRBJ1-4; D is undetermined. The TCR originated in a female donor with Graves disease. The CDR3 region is CSVEGQSNEKLFF. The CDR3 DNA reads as TGCAGTGTAGAGGGCCAGAGTAATGAAAAACTGTTTTTT.